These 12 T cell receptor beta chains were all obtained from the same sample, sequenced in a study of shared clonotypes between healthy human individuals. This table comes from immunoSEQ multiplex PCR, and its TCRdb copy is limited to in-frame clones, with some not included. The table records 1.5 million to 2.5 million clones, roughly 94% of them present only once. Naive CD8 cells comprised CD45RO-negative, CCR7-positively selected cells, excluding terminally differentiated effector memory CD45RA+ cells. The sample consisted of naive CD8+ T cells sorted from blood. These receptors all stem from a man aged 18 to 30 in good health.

The CDR3 region is CASSLGRDSSYNEQFF. The CDR3 nucleotides are TGTGCCAGCAGCTTGGGGCGGGACAGCTCCTACAATGAGCAGTTCTTC. This sequence joins TRBV5-4 and TRBJ2-1; D is possibly TRBD1 (7 bases). Germline assignment: CDR1 SGHNT and CDR2 YYREEE (reference sequence). This CDR3 has 16 amino acids. The V end lost 0 bases, the J end lost 0 bases, and 10 bases lay between the germline ends.

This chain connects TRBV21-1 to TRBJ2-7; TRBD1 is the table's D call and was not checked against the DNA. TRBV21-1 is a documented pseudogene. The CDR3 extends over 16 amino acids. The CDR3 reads CASHLPLTVISYEQYF. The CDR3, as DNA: TGTGCCAGCCACCTCCCCTTGACAGTTATCTCCTACGAGCAGTACTTC.

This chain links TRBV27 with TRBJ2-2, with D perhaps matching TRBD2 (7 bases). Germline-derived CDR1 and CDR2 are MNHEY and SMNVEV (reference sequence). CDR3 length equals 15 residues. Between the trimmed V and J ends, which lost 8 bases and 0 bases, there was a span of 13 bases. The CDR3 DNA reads TGTGCCAGCGTGAGGGGGGGGCCGAACACCGGGGAGCTGTTTTTT. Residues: CASVRGGPNTGELFF.

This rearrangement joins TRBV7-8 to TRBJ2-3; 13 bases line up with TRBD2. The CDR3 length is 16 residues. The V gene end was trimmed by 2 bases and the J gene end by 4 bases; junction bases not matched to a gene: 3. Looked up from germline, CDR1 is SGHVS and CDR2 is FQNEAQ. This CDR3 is CASSLYGLAGADTQYF. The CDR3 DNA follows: TGTGCCAGCAGCTTATACGGACTAGCGGGAGCAGATACGCAGTATTTT. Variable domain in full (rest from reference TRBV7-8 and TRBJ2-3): GAGVSQSPRYKVAKRGQDVALRCDPISGHVSLFWYQQALGQGPEFLTYFQNEAQLDKSGLPSDRFFAERPEGSVSTLKIQRTQQEDSAVYLCASSLYGLAGADTQYFGPGTRLTVL.

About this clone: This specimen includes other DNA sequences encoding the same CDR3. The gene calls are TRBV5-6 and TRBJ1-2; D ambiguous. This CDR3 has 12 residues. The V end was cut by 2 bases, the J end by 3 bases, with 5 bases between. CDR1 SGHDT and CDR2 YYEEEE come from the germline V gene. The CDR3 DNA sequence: TGTGCCAGCAGCTTTTCGGACTATGGCTACACCTTC. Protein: CASSFSDYGYTF.

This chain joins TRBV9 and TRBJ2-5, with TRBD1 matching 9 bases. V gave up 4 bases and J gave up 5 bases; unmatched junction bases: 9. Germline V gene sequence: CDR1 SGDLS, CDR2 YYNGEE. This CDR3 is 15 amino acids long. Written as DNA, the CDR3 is TGTGCCAGCAGCTCCGGGACAGGGCATTTGGAGACCCAGTACTTC. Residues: CASSSGTGHLETQYF.

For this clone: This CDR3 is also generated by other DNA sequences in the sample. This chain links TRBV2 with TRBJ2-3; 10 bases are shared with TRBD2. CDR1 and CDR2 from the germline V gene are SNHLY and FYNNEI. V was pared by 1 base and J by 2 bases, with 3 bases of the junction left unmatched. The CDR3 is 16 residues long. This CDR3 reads CASSEGTSGYTDTQYF. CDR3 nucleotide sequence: TGTGCCAGCAGTGAAGGGACTAGCGGTTACACAGATACGCAGTATTTT.

CDR3 in amino acids: CASSRLAGNSEQYF. CDR3 sequence (DNA): TGTGCCAGCAGCCGACTAGCGGGTAACTCCGAGCAGTACTTC. The rearrangement joins TRBV5-4 to TRBJ2-7; 10 nucleotides agree with TRBD2. Looked up from germline, CDR1 is SGHNT and CDR2 is YYREEE (reference sequence). The CDR3 runs 14 residues. V shed 4 bases and J 6 bases; nucleotides not matched to a gene: 7.

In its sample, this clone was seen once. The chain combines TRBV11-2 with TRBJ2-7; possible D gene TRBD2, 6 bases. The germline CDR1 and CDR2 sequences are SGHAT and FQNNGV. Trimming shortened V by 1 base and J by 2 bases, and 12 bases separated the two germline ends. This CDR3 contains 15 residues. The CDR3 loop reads CASSLAAEGAYEQYF. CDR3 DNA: TGTGCCAGCAGCTTAGCCGCGGAGGGAGCCTACGAGCAGTACTTC.

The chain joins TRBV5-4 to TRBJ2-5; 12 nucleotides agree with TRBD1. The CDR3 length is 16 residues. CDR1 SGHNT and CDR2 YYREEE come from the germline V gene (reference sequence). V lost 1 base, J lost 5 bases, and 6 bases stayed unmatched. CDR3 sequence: CASSLSGTGGEETQYF. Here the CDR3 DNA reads TGTGCCAGCAGCTTGTCCGGGACAGGGGGCGAGGAGACCCAGTACTTC. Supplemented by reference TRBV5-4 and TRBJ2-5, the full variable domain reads ETGVTQSPTHLIKTRGQQVTLRCSSQSGHNTVSWYQQALGQGPQFIFQYYREEENGRGNFPPRFSGLQFPNYSSELNVNALELDDSALYLCASSLSGTGGEETQYFGPGTRLLVL.

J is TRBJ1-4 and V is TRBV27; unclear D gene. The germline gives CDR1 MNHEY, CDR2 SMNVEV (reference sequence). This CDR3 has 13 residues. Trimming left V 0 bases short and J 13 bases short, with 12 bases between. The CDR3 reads CASSLSIGLRLFF. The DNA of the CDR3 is TGTGCCAGCAGTTTATCGATCGGGCTTAGACTGTTTTTT. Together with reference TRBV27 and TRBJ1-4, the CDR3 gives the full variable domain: EAQVTQNPRYLITVTGKKLTVTCSQNMNHEYMSWYRQDPGLGLRQIYYSMNVEVTDKGDVPEGYKVSRKEKRNFPLILESPSPNQTSLYFCASSLSIGLRLFFGSGTQLSVL.

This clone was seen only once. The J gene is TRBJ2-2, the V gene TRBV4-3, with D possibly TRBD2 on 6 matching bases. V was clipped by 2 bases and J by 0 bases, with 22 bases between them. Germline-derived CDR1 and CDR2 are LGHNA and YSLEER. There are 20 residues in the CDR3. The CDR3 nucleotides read TGCGCCAGCAGCCAACTGGGAATAGCGGAGTATAACGCGAACACCGGGGAGCTGTTTTTT. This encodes CASSQLGIAEYNANTGELFF.